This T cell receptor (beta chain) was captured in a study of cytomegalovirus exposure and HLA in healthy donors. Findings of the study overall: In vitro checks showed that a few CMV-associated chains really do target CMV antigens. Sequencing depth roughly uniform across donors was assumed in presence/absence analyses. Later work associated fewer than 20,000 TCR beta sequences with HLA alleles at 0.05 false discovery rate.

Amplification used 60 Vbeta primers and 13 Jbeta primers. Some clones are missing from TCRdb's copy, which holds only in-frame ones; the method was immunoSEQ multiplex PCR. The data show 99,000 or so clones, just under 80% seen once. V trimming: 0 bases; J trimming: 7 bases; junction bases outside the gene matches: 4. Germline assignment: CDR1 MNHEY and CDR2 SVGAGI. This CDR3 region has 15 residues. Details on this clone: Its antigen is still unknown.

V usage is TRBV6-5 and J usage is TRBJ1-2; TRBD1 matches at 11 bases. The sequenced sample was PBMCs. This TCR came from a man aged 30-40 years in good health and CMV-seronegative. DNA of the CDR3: TGTGCCAGCAGTTACTCTGGACAGGGGGCGGGTGGCTACACCTTC. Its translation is CASSYSGQGAGGYTF.